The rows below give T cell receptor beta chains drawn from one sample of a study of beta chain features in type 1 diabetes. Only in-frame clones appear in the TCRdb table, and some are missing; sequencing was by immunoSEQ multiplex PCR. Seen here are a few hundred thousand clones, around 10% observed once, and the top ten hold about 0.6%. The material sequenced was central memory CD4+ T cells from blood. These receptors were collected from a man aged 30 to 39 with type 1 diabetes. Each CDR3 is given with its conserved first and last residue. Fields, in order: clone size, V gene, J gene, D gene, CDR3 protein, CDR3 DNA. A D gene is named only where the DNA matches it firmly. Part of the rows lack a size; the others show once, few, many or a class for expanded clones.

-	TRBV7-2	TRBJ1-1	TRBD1	CASSYGTGSSEAFF	TGTGCCAGCAGCTATGGGACAGGGTCCAGTGAAGCTTTCTTT
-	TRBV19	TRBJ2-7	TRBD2	CASSRGLAGDFYEQYF	TGTGCCAGTAGCCGGGGACTAGCGGGAGATTTCTACGAGCAGTACTTC
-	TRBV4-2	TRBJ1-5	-	CASSSGPTLMAQHF	TGTGCCAGCAGCTCGGGACCCACTCTAATGGCCCAGCATTTT
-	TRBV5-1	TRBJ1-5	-	CASSLGTDSNQPQHF	TGCGCCAGCAGCTTGGGGACAGATAGCAATCAGCCCCAGCATTTT
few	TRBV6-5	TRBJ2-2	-	CASSSSGSGELFF	TGTGCCAGCAGTTCTTCAGGGAGCGGGGAGCTGTTTTTT
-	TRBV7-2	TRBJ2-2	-	CASSLTTGSGELFF	TGTGCCAGCAGCTTAACCACAGGGTCCGGGGAGCTGTTTTTT
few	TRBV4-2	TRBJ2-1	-	CASSQVSSSYNEQFF	TGTGCCAGCAGCCAAGTTTCTAGCTCCTACAATGAGCAGTTCTTC
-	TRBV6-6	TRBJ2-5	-	CASSVLETQYF	TGTGCCAGCAGTGTTTTAGAGACCCAGTACTTC
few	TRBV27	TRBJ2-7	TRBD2	CASSSLAGGPEHEQYF	TGTGCCAGCAGTTCCCTAGCGGGAGGGCCTGAACACGAGCAGTACTTC
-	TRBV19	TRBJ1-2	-	CASSIDLGLSYGYTF	TGTGCCAGTAGTATAGATCTTGGCCTTTCCTATGGCTACACCTTC
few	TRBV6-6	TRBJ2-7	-	CASSYSGATAAYEQYF	TGTGCCAGCAGTTACTCTGGGGCTACAGCTGCCTACGAGCAGTACTTC
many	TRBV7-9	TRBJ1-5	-	CASSSVRAPGQHF	TGTGCCAGCAGCAGCGTTCGAGCCCCCGGACAGCATTTT
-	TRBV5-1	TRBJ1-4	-	CASSLVGQINEKLFF	TGCGCCAGCAGCCTAGTCGGACAGATCAATGAAAAACTGTTTTTT
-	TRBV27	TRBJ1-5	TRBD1	CASSSPGTGGINQPQHF	TGTGCCAGCAGCTCACCCGGGACAGGGGGCATCAATCAGCCCCAGCATTTT
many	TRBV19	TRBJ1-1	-	CASSSLKGGFGTEAFF	TGTGCCAGTAGTTCTCTGAAGGGAGGCTTCGGCACTGAAGCTTTCTTT
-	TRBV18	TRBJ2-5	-	CASSPARQETQYF	TGTGCCAGCTCACCCGCGAGACAAGAGACCCAGTACTTC
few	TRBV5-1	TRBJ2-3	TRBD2	CASSRTSSTDTQYF	TGCGCCAGCAGCCGGACTAGCTCTACAGATACGCAGTATTTT
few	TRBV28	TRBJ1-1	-	CASILQGGNTEAFF	TGTGCCAGCATTCTTCAGGGAGGGAACACTGAAGCTTTCTTT
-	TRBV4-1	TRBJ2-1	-	CASSQDRAGTYNEQFF	TGCGCCAGCAGCCAAGATCGTGCAGGCACCTACAATGAGCAGTTCTTC
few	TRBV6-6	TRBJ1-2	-	CASSPDAGPYGYTF	TGTGCCAGCAGCCCGGACGCCGGACCCTATGGCTACACCTTC
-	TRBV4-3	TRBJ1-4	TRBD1	CASSLGTGGEKLFF	TGCGCCAGCAGCCTGGGGACAGGGGGTGAAAAACTGTTTTTT
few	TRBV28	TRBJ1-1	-	CASRAGDTEAFF	TGTGCCAGCAGGGCAGGGGACACTGAAGCTTTCTTT
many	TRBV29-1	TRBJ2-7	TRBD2	CSVSLAAYSYEQYF	TGCAGCGTTTCGCTAGCGGCCTACTCCTACGAGCAGTACTTC
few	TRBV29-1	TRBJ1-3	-	CSVELAASGNTIYF	TGCAGCGTTGAATTGGCAGCCTCTGGAAACACCATATATTTT
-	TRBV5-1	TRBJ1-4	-	CASSSLTTNEKLFF	TGCGCCAGCAGCTCTCTCACAACTAATGAAAAACTGTTTTTT
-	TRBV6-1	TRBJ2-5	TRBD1	CASSPEDRPETQYF	TGTGCCAGCAGTCCTGAGGACAGGCCAGAGACCCAGTACTTC
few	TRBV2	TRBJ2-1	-	CASSWNGPFYNEQFF	TGTGCCAGCAGTTGGAACGGACCCTTCTACAATGAGCAGTTCTTC
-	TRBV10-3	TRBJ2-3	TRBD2	CAISQPDGLAGFTDTQYF	TGTGCCATCAGTCAGCCCGACGGACTAGCGGGATTCACAGATACGCAGTATTTT
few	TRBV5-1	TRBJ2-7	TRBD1	CASSSPPTGGRPFYEQYF	TGCGCCAGCAGCTCACCTCCCACAGGGGGCCGTCCCTTCTACGAGCAGTACTTC
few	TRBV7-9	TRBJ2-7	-	CASSRNWGTYEQYF	TGTGCCAGCAGCCGAAATTGGGGGACTTACGAGCAGTACTTC
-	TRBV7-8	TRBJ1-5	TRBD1	CASSSGSGQGAGSNQPQHF	TGTGCCAGCAGCTCGGGGTCGGGACAGGGGGCGGGGAGCAATCAGCCCCAGCATTTT
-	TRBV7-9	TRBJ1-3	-	CASSLARNTIYF	TGTGCCAGCAGCTTGGCCCGAAACACCATATATTTT
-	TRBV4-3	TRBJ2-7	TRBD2	CASSHLYGLADEQYF	TGCGCCAGCAGCCACCTGTACGGACTAGCGGACGAGCAGTACTTC
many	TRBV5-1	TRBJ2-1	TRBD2	CASSLEGFWASGHNEQFF	TGCGCCAGCAGCTTGGAAGGGTTTTGGGCTAGCGGCCACAATGAGCAGTTCTTC
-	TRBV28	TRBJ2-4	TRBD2	CASSLGVREGRAKNIQYF	TGTGCCAGCAGTTTAGGCGTGCGGGAGGGCCGGGCCAAAAACATTCAGTACTTC
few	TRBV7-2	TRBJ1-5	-	CASSLRAQGNQPQHF	TGTGCCAGCAGCTTAAGGGCCCAGGGTAATCAGCCCCAGCATTTT
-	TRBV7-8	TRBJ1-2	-	CASSLGGQGSDYGYTF	TGTGCCAGCAGCTTGGGGGGTCAGGGTAGCGACTATGGCTACACCTTC
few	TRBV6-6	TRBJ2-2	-	CASSYQVNTGELFF	TGTGCCAGCAGTTACCAAGTGAACACCGGGGAGCTGTTTTTT
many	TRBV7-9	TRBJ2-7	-	CASSFNMGYRTYEQYF	TGTGCCAGCAGCTTTAATATGGGTTACAGGACCTACGAGCAGTACTTC
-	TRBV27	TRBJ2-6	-	CASSQIRSGASTGANVLTF	TGTGCCAGCAGCCAAATCAGGTCGGGGGCTTCTACGGGGGCCAACGTCCTGACTTTC
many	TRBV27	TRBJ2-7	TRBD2	CASRSIASGRVHEQYF	TGTGCCAGCCGCTCGATCGCTAGCGGGAGGGTCCACGAGCAGTACTTC
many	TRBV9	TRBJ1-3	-	CASSAAAGNTIYF	TGTGCCAGCAGCGCGGCGGCTGGAAACACCATATATTTT
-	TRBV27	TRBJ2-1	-	CASTTRPSYNEQFF	TGTGCCAGCACTACCCGACCGTCCTACAATGAGCAGTTCTTC
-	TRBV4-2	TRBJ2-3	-	CASSQDQAGKGDTQYF	TGTGCCAGCAGCCAAGATCAGGCAGGGAAGGGGGATACGCAGTATTTT
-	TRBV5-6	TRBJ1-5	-	CASSLVGQPQHF	TGTGCCAGCAGCTTGGTGGGGCAGCCCCAGCATTTT
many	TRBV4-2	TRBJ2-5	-	CASSQDLPGRAGETQYF	TGTGCCAGCAGCCAAGACCTTCCGGGCAGGGCGGGAGAGACCCAGTACTTC
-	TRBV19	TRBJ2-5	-	CASSASGAETQYF	TGTGCCAGTAGTGCCTCAGGGGCGGAGACCCAGTACTTC
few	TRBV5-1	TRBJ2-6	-	CASSLEGSGANVLTF	TGCGCCAGCAGCTTGGAGGGCTCTGGGGCCAACGTCCTGACTTTC
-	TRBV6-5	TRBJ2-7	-	CAIGRTGNSYEQYF	TGTGCCATCGGGAGGACAGGAAACTCCTACGAGCAGTACTTC
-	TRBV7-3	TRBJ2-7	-	CASSPGREEQYF	TGTGCCAGCAGCCCCGGTCGGGAGGAGCAGTACTTC
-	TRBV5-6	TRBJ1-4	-	CASSLFGPSNEKLFF	TGTGCCAGCAGCTTGTTCGGTCCTTCTAATGAAAAACTGTTTTTT
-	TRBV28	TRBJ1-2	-	CASSLGGYGYTF	TGTGCCAGCAGTTTAGGGGGCTATGGCTACACCTTC
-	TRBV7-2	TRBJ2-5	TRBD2	CASSLSGSEETQYF	TGTGCCAGCAGCCTTAGCGGGAGTGAGGAGACCCAGTACTTC